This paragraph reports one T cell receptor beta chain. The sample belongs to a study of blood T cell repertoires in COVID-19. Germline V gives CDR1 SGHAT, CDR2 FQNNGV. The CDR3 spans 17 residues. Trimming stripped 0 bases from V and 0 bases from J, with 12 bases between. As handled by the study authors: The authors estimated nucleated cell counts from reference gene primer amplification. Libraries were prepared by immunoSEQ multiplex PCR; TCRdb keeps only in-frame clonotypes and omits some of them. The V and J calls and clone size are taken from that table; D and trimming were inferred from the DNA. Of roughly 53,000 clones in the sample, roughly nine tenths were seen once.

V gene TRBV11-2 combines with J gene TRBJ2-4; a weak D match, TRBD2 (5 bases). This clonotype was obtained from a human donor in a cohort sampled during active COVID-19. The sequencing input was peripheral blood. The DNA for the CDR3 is TGTGCCAGCAGCTTAGAATTCGGGGTCAAAGCCAAAAACATTCAGTACTTC. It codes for CASSLEFGVKAKNIQYF.